The clone carrying this T cell receptor beta chain was seen at least ten times. TCRbeta library construction was performed incorporating unique molecular identifiers. TCRdb analysed the PCR reads with MiXCR anew, one entry per CDR3 protein. The data hold about 580,000 distinct CDR3 sequences, with under 25% observed a single time. The V end was cut by 5 bases, the J end by 1 base, with 8 bases between. CDR1 and CDR2 from the germline V gene are DFQATT and SNEGSKA (reference sequence). This CDR3 contains 12 residues. The sample belongs to a study of T-cell reconstitution after alpha-beta-depleted transplantation in children.

This TCR came from a boy in the first two years of life who had a stem cell transplant for acute myeloid leukemia, so the T cells may come from the graft donor. The starting material was PBMCs, mostly from graft donor cells, obtained 360 days after TCRalphabeta/CD19-depleted stem cell transplant. This chain links TRBV20-1 with TRBJ1-1, with unresolved D. The CDR3 here is CSADPGNTEAFF. Written as DNA, the CDR3 is TGCAGTGCTGACCCAGGGAACACTGAAGCTTTCTTT.